What follows describes a single TCR beta chain. Its antigen remains unidentified. The source of the sample is a study of cytomegalovirus exposure and HLA in healthy donors. Study in general: Within the Caucasian-associated ancestry cluster were 65% to 85% of the roughly 400 genotyped donors.

V lost 7 bases to trimming and J lost 0 bases, with 12 bases between them. CDR1 and CDR2 from the germline V gene are SGDLS and YYNGEE. This CDR3 is built from 14 residues. The PCR used 60 Vbeta and 13 Jbeta primers. TCRdb's table, derived via immunoSEQ multiplex PCR, lists solely in-frame clones and lacks some. This table holds approximately 150,000 clones, 76% found once. Study-wide findings and caveats: Earlier results showed most TCR beta V segments being productive about 87% or about 30% of the time.

The sample consisted of PBMCs. The chain recombines TRBV9 with TRBJ2-3; D is ambiguous. The origin of this receptor is a woman in her 40s in good health and CMV-seronegative. Here the CDR3 reads CASSFYPSTDTQYF. CDR3 nucleotide sequence: TGTGCCAGCTCTTTCTACCCTAGCACAGATACGCAGTATTTT.